The rows below give T cell receptor beta chains drawn from one sample of a study of identifying expanded T cells in peripheral blood. The table came from immunoSEQ multiplex PCR; TCRdb's copy has only in-frame clones and leaves some out. The table includes about 52,000 clones, approximately 86% detected once. Input material: blood. These receptor sequences come from a person aged 18 to 70 in good health. The CDR3 runs from the conserved cysteine through the conserved F or W. The D gene is left open where the match is weak. Clone size, where shown, is once, few, many, or a class for clones that have expanded.

abundance	v_gene	d_gene	j_gene	CDR3nt	CDR3aa
few	TRBV4-1	TRBD2	TRBJ2-1	TGCGCCAGCAGCTGGCGGGCGGGAGACGACAATGAGCAGTTCTTC	CASSWRAGDDNEQFF
.	TRBV2	.	TRBJ1-1	TGTGCCAGCAGTAAGCGGAGGGCTGAAGCTTTCTTT	CASSKRRAEAFF
.	TRBV11-2	TRBD1	TRBJ2-5	TGTGCCAGCAGCTTAGATTTGAGGGGGCGAGGGACCCAGTACTTC	CASSLDLRGRGTQYF
.	TRBV7-2	TRBD2	TRBJ2-3	TGTGCCAGCAGCCCCCGGGGTGCGGGGGGGTACACAGATACGCAGTATTTT	CASSPRGAGGYTDTQYF
.	TRBV29-1	.	TRBJ2-3	TGCAGCGCTAGCTCGTCGGGGGATTCAGATACGCAGTATTTT	CSASSSGDSDTQYF
.	TRBV4-3	.	TRBJ2-1	TGCGCCAGCAGCCAAGTCGCGAGGGTCTCCTACAATGAGCAGTTCTTC	CASSQVARVSYNEQFF
.	TRBV25-1	TRBD2	TRBJ2-2	TGTGCCACCTCCAAAGCGGGGGTCGCCGGGGAGCTGTTTTTT	CATSKAGVAGELFF
few	TRBV7-7	TRBD2	TRBJ2-1	TGTGCCAGCAGCTCAGGATCCAGCGGGAGGGCCAGTGAGCAGTTCTTC	CASSSGSSGRASEQFF
.	TRBV28	.	TRBJ1-5	TGTGCCAGCAGTCCCGTGGAAGGGCATCAGCCCCAGCATTTT	CASSPVEGHQPQHF
.	TRBV7-2	TRBD2	TRBJ2-1	TGTGCCAGCAGCTTATGGACTAGCGGGGGGAGGTACAATGAGCAGTTCTTC	CASSLWTSGGRYNEQFF
few	TRBV5-6	.	TRBJ1-6	TGTGCCAGCAGCTTGTCCGGGGATAATTCACCCCTCCACTTT	CASSLSGDNSPLHF
few	TRBV2	.	TRBJ2-2	TGTGCCAGCAGGAAGGGGGGACACTCTAACACCGGGGAGCTGTTTTTT	CASRKGGHSNTGELFF
few	TRBV7-6	.	TRBJ2-2	TGTGCCAGCAGCTTAGGCGGGGCCGGAGGGGAGCTGTTTTTT	CASSLGGAGGELFF
.	TRBV14	.	TRBJ2-1	TGTGCCAGCAGCCAAGACGCTCCTGGACACCCGTCGCCTTACTACAATGAGCAGTTCTTC	CASSQDAPGHPSPYYNEQFF
.	TRBV28	TRBD1	TRBJ1-2	TGTGCCAGCAGCCCTAGACAGGGGGAAAGCTATGGCTACACCTTC	CASSPRQGESYGYTF
once	TRBV6-6	TRBD1	TRBJ2-5	TGTGCCAGCAGTTCGGACAGGGGAAGGGAGACCCAGTACTTC	CASSSDRGRETQYF
few	TRBV6-6	.	TRBJ1-2	TGTGCCAGCAGTTACGATGGGAAAAGTGGGTATGGCTACACCTTC	CASSYDGKSGYGYTF
once	TRBV30	.	TRBJ2-7	TGTGCCTGGAGGGTGCAGGGTTACTCCTACGAGCAGTACTTC	CAWRVQGYSYEQYF
.	TRBV6-5	.	TRBJ2-1	TGTGCCAGCAGTTACCGGCGGGGAGGTAATGAGCAGTTCTTC	CASSYRRGGNEQFF
.	TRBV19	.	TRBJ1-5	TGTGCCAGTAGTATTAGAGGGTTCAGGCAGCCCCAGCATTTT	CASSIRGFRQPQHF
.	TRBV7-8	TRBD1	TRBJ1-2	TGTGCCAGCAGCTTCATGGGACAGGGGGATGGCTACACCTTC	CASSFMGQGDGYTF
.	TRBV4-3	TRBD1	TRBJ2-7	TGCGCCAGCAGCTTTTTTACACAGGGGGGCGAGCAGTACTTC	CASSFFTQGGEQYF
.	TRBV13	.	TRBJ2-3	TGTGCCAGCAGCCAAGAGGGGCCTCCCCGCACAGATACGCAGTATTTT	CASSQEGPPRTDTQYF
.	TRBV11-1	.	TRBJ1-1	TGTGCCAGCAGCCTACACACGGGAAACCCGAAAACCAAACCTGAAGCTTTCTTT	CASSLHTGNPKTKPEAFF
.	TRBV9	.	TRBJ1-2	TGTGCCAGCAGCGTAGGCAACGGGGTCTATGGCTACACCTTC	CASSVGNGVYGYTF
.	TRBV19	.	TRBJ1-3	TGTGCCACTTCAGCGGGGATAGGAGGAAACACCATATATTTT	CATSAGIGGNTIYF
.	TRBV2	.	TRBJ1-5	TGTGCCAGCACCCAAGGGGGACGGCCCGGTGGGAGCAATCAGCCCCAGCATTTT	CASTQGGRPGGSNQPQHF
.	TRBV6-6	TRBD2	TRBJ2-1	TGTGCCAGCACCCTTCCCCGGACTAGGCGGGACAATGAGCAGTTCTTC	CASTLPRTRRDNEQFF
.	TRBV27	.	TRBJ1-2	TGTGCCAGCAGTAGGGGCTATGGCTACACCTTC	CASSRGYGYTF